A selection of T cell receptor beta chains follows, all from one sample in a study of OX40 agonist ivuxolimab in advanced cancers. The data were produced by immunoSEQ multiplex PCR, yet TCRdb's version contains in-frame clones alone and is incomplete. In the table there are approximately 70,000 clones, approximately 80% of which are singletons. The specimen was CD4+ or CD8+ T cells sorted from blood, collected in a trial of the OX40 agonist ivuxolimab. All receptors derive from an adult with an advanced solid tumor such as melanoma, head and neck, liver or kidney cancer. Each CDR3 is given with its conserved first and last residue. The D gene is left open where the match is weak. Clone size appears in some rows only: once, few, many, or a class for an expanded clone.

cdr3_aa: CASSLGGLAGQETQYF
cdr3_nt: TGTGCCAGCAGCTTAGGGGGACTAGCGGGCCAGGAGACCCAGTACTTC
clone_size: few
v_call: TRBV11-2
j_call: TRBJ2-5
d_call: TRBD2

cdr3_aa: CAIGSGTGNSPLHF
cdr3_nt: TGTGCCATCGGCTCCGGGACAGGGAATTCACCCCTCCACTTT
clone_size: NA
v_call: TRBV10-3
j_call: TRBJ1-6
d_call: TRBD1

cdr3_aa: CAITGRALTDTQYF
cdr3_nt: TGTGCCATAACGGGGAGGGCACTCACAGATACGCAGTATTTT
clone_size: NA
v_call: TRBV6-1
j_call: TRBJ2-3
d_call: TRBD2

cdr3_aa: CSAEQGVNEKLFF
cdr3_nt: TGCAGCGCCGAACAGGGAGTAAATGAAAAACTGTTTTTT
clone_size: NA
v_call: TRBV29-1
j_call: TRBJ1-4
d_call: NA

cdr3_aa: CASRPDRSGSPLHF
cdr3_nt: TGTGCCAGCAGACCGGACAGGTCGGGGTCACCCCTCCACTTT
clone_size: NA
v_call: TRBV6-1
j_call: TRBJ1-6
d_call: TRBD1

cdr3_aa: CASSLRGRVPFSYNSPLHF
cdr3_nt: TGTGCCAGCAGCCTGCGAGGCAGGGTACCCTTCTCCTATAATTCACCCCTCCACTTT
clone_size: NA
v_call: TRBV5-4
j_call: TRBJ1-6
d_call: NA

cdr3_aa: CASSRGFSDIQYF
cdr3_nt: TGTGCCAGCAGCCGAGGATTCAGTGACATTCAGTACTTC
clone_size: NA
v_call: TRBV6-5
j_call: TRBJ2-4
d_call: NA

cdr3_aa: CASSIRGGSNQETQYF
cdr3_nt: TGCGCCAGCAGTATTCGCGGGGGATCAAACCAAGAGACCCAGTACTTC
clone_size: NA
v_call: TRBV10-2
j_call: TRBJ2-5
d_call: TRBD2

cdr3_aa: CASSEMGRGRDQPQHF
cdr3_nt: TGTGCCAGCAGTGAGATGGGCAGGGGGCGGGATCAGCCCCAGCATTTT
clone_size: NA
v_call: TRBV6-1
j_call: TRBJ1-5
d_call: TRBD1

cdr3_aa: CATSIRVTNQPQHF
cdr3_nt: TGTGCCACCAGCATCAGGGTAACTAATCAGCCCCAGCATTTT
clone_size: NA
v_call: TRBV15
j_call: TRBJ1-5
d_call: NA

cdr3_aa: CASSPSGVSYEQYF
cdr3_nt: TGTGCCAGCAGCCCAAGCGGGGTCTCCTACGAGCAGTACTTC
clone_size: NA
v_call: TRBV28
j_call: TRBJ2-7
d_call: TRBD2

cdr3_aa: CASSSDRSTGPQHF
cdr3_nt: TGTGCCAGCAGCTCGGACAGGTCTACGGGGCCCCAGCATTTT
clone_size: once
v_call: TRBV5-4
j_call: TRBJ1-5
d_call: TRBD1

cdr3_aa: CASSVLAGSTDTQYF
cdr3_nt: TGTGCCAGCAGCGTACTAGCGGGGTCAACAGATACGCAGTATTTT
clone_size: NA
v_call: TRBV6-1
j_call: TRBJ2-3
d_call: TRBD2

cdr3_aa: CSVERDPQYEQFF
cdr3_nt: TGCAGCGTTGAGCGAGACCCCCAATATGAGCAGTTCTTC
clone_size: NA
v_call: TRBV29-1
j_call: TRBJ2-1
d_call: NA

cdr3_aa: CASSPSRFSYEQYF
cdr3_nt: TGTGCCAGCAGTCCCAGCAGGTTCTCCTACGAGCAGTACTTC
clone_size: NA
v_call: TRBV6-1
j_call: TRBJ2-7
d_call: NA

cdr3_aa: CASSIGPSVAGGRTDTQYF
cdr3_nt: TGTGCCAGTAGTATTGGACCGAGTGTTGCCGGGGGGCGCACAGATACGCAGTATTTT
clone_size: NA
v_call: TRBV19
j_call: TRBJ2-3
d_call: NA

cdr3_aa: CASSPDNPYSNQPQHF
cdr3_nt: TGTGCCAGCTCACCAGATAACCCGTATAGCAATCAGCCCCAGCATTTT
clone_size: NA
v_call: TRBV18
j_call: TRBJ1-5
d_call: NA

cdr3_aa: CASSIGPGSGYEQYF
cdr3_nt: TGTGCCAGTAGTATAGGGCCAGGGAGCGGCTACGAGCAGTACTTC
clone_size: few
v_call: TRBV19
j_call: TRBJ2-7
d_call: NA

cdr3_aa: CASSLVMLAGSYNEQFF
cdr3_nt: TGTGCCAGCAGCTTGGTCATGCTAGCGGGGTCCTACAATGAGCAGTTCTTC
clone_size: few
v_call: TRBV5-6
j_call: TRBJ2-1
d_call: TRBD2

cdr3_aa: CASRTGDYGYTF
cdr3_nt: TGTGCCAGCAGAACAGGGGACTATGGCTACACCTTC
clone_size: NA
v_call: TRBV6-1
j_call: TRBJ1-2
d_call: TRBD1

cdr3_aa: CASSVRTGDTEAFF
cdr3_nt: TGTGCCAGCAGCGTTAGGACAGGGGACACTGAAGCTTTCTTT
clone_size: NA
v_call: TRBV7-9
j_call: TRBJ1-1
d_call: TRBD1

cdr3_aa: CASSMRQGSYEQYF
cdr3_nt: TGTGCCAGTAGTATGAGACAGGGATCCTACGAGCAGTACTTC
clone_size: NA
v_call: TRBV19
j_call: TRBJ2-7
d_call: TRBD1

cdr3_aa: CARGGPFYGYTF
cdr3_nt: TGTGCCCGGGGGGGACCCTTCTATGGCTACACCTTC
clone_size: NA
v_call: TRBV21-1
j_call: TRBJ1-2
d_call: NA

cdr3_aa: CASSVGARNEQYF
cdr3_nt: TGTGCCAGCAGCGTAGGGGCTCGGAACGAGCAGTACTTC
clone_size: NA
v_call: TRBV2
j_call: TRBJ2-7
d_call: NA

cdr3_aa: CASSNRNNEQFF
cdr3_nt: TGTGCCAGTAGTAACAGGAACAATGAGCAGTTCTTC
clone_size: NA
v_call: TRBV19
j_call: TRBJ2-1
d_call: NA

cdr3_aa: CASSFGPTPNSNEQFF
cdr3_nt: TGTGCCAGCAGCTTCGGACCGACGCCCAACTCGAATGAGCAGTTCTTC
clone_size: NA
v_call: TRBV5-5
j_call: TRBJ2-1
d_call: NA

cdr3_aa: CASSLDGEKLFF
cdr3_nt: TGTGCCAGCAGCTTGGATGGTGAAAAACTGTTTTTT
clone_size: NA
v_call: TRBV5-4
j_call: TRBJ1-4
d_call: NA

cdr3_aa: CASSDHRTGAYNEQFF
cdr3_nt: TGTGCCAGCAGTGATCACCGGACAGGGGCCTACAATGAGCAGTTCTTC
clone_size: NA
v_call: TRBV2
j_call: TRBJ2-1
d_call: TRBD1

cdr3_aa: CASSEGTVSSYNEQFF
cdr3_nt: TGTGCCAGCAGCGAAGGGACGGTGAGCTCCTACAATGAGCAGTTCTTC
clone_size: NA
v_call: TRBV11-3
j_call: TRBJ2-1
d_call: NA

cdr3_aa: CASSLVGLYEQYF
cdr3_nt: TGTGCCAGCAGTTTAGTGGGACTCTACGAGCAGTACTTC
clone_size: NA
v_call: TRBV28
j_call: TRBJ2-7
d_call: NA

cdr3_aa: CASRGGGETQYF
cdr3_nt: TGCGCCAGCAGGGGCGGCGGCGAGACCCAGTACTTC
clone_size: once
v_call: TRBV5-1
j_call: TRBJ2-5
d_call: NA

cdr3_aa: CASSFKSPGPGGSPLHF
cdr3_nt: TGTGCCAGCAGTTTCAAATCCCCAGGACCTGGGGGTTCACCCCTCCACTTT
clone_size: NA
v_call: TRBV27
j_call: TRBJ1-6
d_call: NA

cdr3_aa: CASSEAQQGHYEQYF
cdr3_nt: TGTGCCAGCAGTGAAGCCCAACAGGGTCACTACGAGCAGTACTTC
clone_size: few
v_call: TRBV6-1
j_call: TRBJ2-7
d_call: NA

cdr3_aa: CASSPGGLTGPGEKLFF
cdr3_nt: TGTGCCAGCAGTCCCGGTGGCCTGACAGGCCCCGGTGAAAAACTGTTTTTT
clone_size: NA
v_call: TRBV2
j_call: TRBJ1-4
d_call: NA

cdr3_aa: CASSWQGDEKLFF
cdr3_nt: TGTGCCAGCAGTTGGCAGGGTGATGAAAAACTGTTTTTT
clone_size: once
v_call: TRBV27
j_call: TRBJ1-4
d_call: NA

cdr3_aa: CASSQVWQVREKLFF
cdr3_nt: TGTGCCAGCAGCCAAGTGTGGCAGGTCCGGGAAAAACTGTTTTTT
clone_size: NA
v_call: TRBV14
j_call: TRBJ1-4
d_call: NA

cdr3_aa: CASSPTGFNYEQYF
cdr3_nt: TGTGCCAGCAGCCCAACAGGGTTTAACTACGAGCAGTACTTC
clone_size: NA
v_call: TRBV7-6
j_call: TRBJ2-7
d_call: NA

cdr3_aa: CASSYLGFGASSGNTIYF
cdr3_nt: TGTGCCAGCAGCTACCTGGGATTCGGGGCGAGCTCTGGAAACACCATATATTTT
clone_size: NA
v_call: TRBV7-2
j_call: TRBJ1-3
d_call: NA

cdr3_aa: CASSPGLFRSSTGANVLTF
cdr3_nt: TGTGCCAGCTCACCGGGGCTCTTCCGATCCTCCACTGGGGCCAACGTCCTGACTTTC
clone_size: NA
v_call: TRBV18
j_call: TRBJ2-6
d_call: NA